The 7 T cell receptor beta chains in this list originate from one sample, sequenced in a study of blood T cell repertoires in COVID-19. Sequenced by immunoSEQ multiplex PCR; TCRdb stores in-frame clones only, minus some. Of about 400,000 clones listed, roughly 86% were seen once; the top ten hold over 2%. The sequencing input was PBMCs or T cells enriched from blood (not recorded which). All receptors come from a woman aged 40 to 55 with acute COVID-19.

This clone was picked up a small number of times. The chain couples TRBV6-5 to TRBJ2-7; a possible D gene is TRBD2 (5 bases). V lost 6 bases, J lost 3 bases, and 15 bases lay in between. The CDR3 extends over 14 amino acids. The germline CDR1 and CDR2 sequences are MNHEY and SVGAGI. The CDR3 sequence is CASSLKWESYEQYF. Here the CDR3 DNA reads TGTGCCAGCAGCCTAAAGTGGGAGAGCTACGAGCAGTACTTC.

The V and J genes are TRBV5-1 and TRBJ1-3; 9 positions match TRBD1. The CDR3 is 16 amino acids. Germline assignment: CDR1 SGHRS and CDR2 YFSETQ. The trim removed 4 bases at V and 1 base at J, leaving 6 bases unmatched. DNA for the CDR3: TGCGCCAGCAGCCCCGCCGGACAGGGGTCTGGAAACACCATATATTTT. As protein: CASSPAGQGSGNTIYF.

The chain has TRBV19 and TRBJ1-1; the D gene is possibly TRBD1 (6 bases). The CDR3 consists of 17 residues. Trimming left V 6 bases short and J 4 bases short, with 24 bases between. Germline V gene sequence: CDR1 LNHDA, CDR2 SQIVND (reference sequence). Here the CDR3 reads CASSPLGRGLTGTEAFF. Here the CDR3 DNA reads TGTGCCAGTAGCCCCCTGGGCAGGGGCTTAACGGGCACTGAAGCTTTCTTT. Full variable domain (rest looked up from reference TRBV19 and TRBJ1-1): DGGITQSPKYLFRKEGQNVTLSCEQNLNHDAMYWYRQDPGQGLRLIYYSQIVNDFQKGDIAEGYSVSREKKESFPLTVTSAQKNPTAFYLCASSPLGRGLTGTEAFFGQGTRLTVV.

The rearrangement links TRBV7-6 to TRBJ2-5, with D possibly TRBD2 on 6 matching bases. The V and J ends lost 4 bases and 5 bases respectively, with 11 bases between them. This CDR3 is built from 13 residues. Looked up from germline, CDR1 is SGHVS and CDR2 is FNYEAQ. The CDR3 coding sequence is TGTGCCAGCAGCTCGACTAGTTTCGAGACCCAGTACTTC. As protein: CASSSTSFETQYF.

This chain connects TRBV11-3 to TRBJ2-1, with 10 positions matching TRBD2. The J segment lost 8 bases and the V segment lost 5 bases, leaving 6 bases of the junction unmatched. The CDR3 sequence is 14 residues long. From germline, CDR1 is SGHNT and CDR2 YENEEA. CDR3: CASSQRGGRDEQFF. DNA for the CDR3: TGTGCCAGCAGCCAGCGGGGGGGCCGTGATGAGCAGTTCTTC.

The V and J genes are TRBV19 and TRBJ1-5; no definite D call. Germline CDR1 reads LNHDA; CDR2 reads SQIVND (reference sequence). The CDR3 extends over 13 amino acids. V gave up 9 bases and J gave up 4 bases, with 13 bases separating them. The CDR3 protein is CASTPRRNQPQHF. The CDR3 DNA follows: TGTGCCAGCACGCCGAGGAGAAATCAGCCCCAGCATTTT.

This clone was counted only a few times. The rearrangement joins TRBV7-8 to TRBJ1-2, with D possibly matching TRBD1 (6 bases). Germline V gives CDR1 SGHVS, CDR2 FQNEAQ. V lost 5 bases, J lost 5 bases, and 9 bases lay in between. This CDR3 region has 12 residues. CDR3: CASSPTGYGYTF. CDR3 nucleotide sequence: TGTGCCAGCAGCCCAACAGGGTATGGCTACACCTTC.